These 27 T cell receptor beta chains were sequenced from one sample in a study of control samples from healthy donors and cancer patients (dated by TCRdb to the early 2020s). Library preparation was by the immunoSEQ multiplex PCR assay. The source is immuneACCESS, and TCRdb retained only in-frame sequences with V and J called. Part of the clones is not carried over; for the studies checked, unresolved V genes explain less than half of this, and the remainder is unexplained. The sample records more than 60,000 clones, about 89% of which are singletons. Over 8% of the sample goes to the ten largest clones. Sequencing used PBMCs. The receptors were sampled from a woman in her 50s with colorectal cancer.

The chain combines TRBV3-1 (or the pseudogene TRBV3-2) with TRBJ1-5; 7 bases line up with TRBD1. The length of the CDR3 is 15 residues. With V trimmed by 7 bases and J by 5 bases, 11 bases remained unmatched. The germline CDR1 and CDR2 sequences are LGHDT and YNNKEL (reference sequence). CDR3 protein: CASNLPTGFHQPQHF. The CDR3 region has the DNA TGTGCCAGCAACTTACCGACAGGGTTCCATCAGCCCCAGCATTTT.

This clone was counted a single time. The chain links TRBV10-3 to TRBJ2-2; D is perhaps TRBD1 (6 bases). Deletions cut 3 bases from V and 6 bases from J, with 17 bases between. The CDR3 has 16 residues. Germline assignment: CDR1 ENHRY and CDR2 SYGVKD. The CDR3 sequence: CAISDRGRGTSGELFF. The CDR3 nucleotides read TGTGCCATCAGTGACCGGGGCAGGGGAACATCCGGGGAGCTGTTTTTT.

The CDR3 protein is CASSVNGNEQFF. In DNA form, the CDR3 reads TGTGCCAGCAGTGTAAATGGCAATGAGCAGTTCTTC. V is TRBV2 and J is TRBJ2-1; D is undetermined. The CDR3 runs 12 residues. Germline V gene lookup returns CDR1 SNHLY and CDR2 FYNNEI. Trimming removed 4 bases from V and 6 bases from J, with 7 bases in between.

This chain connects TRBV28 to TRBJ1-5; 7 bases fit TRBD1. The CDR3 length is 15 residues. V trimming: 6 bases; J trimming: 7 bases; junction bases outside the gene matches: 12. The V gene's germline CDR1 is MDHEN and CDR2 SYDVKM. The CDR3: CASSLRTGYGQPQHF. The CDR3 DNA sequence: TGTGCCAGCAGCCTAAGGACAGGTTATGGACAGCCCCAGCATTTT.

This chain connects TRBV18 to TRBJ1-2; D is ambiguous. The germline V gene encodes CDR1 KGHSH and CDR2 LQKENI. This CDR3 comprises 13 residues. V was pared by 0 bases and J by 4 bases, with 6 bases between. The CDR3 DNA reads TGTGCCAGCTCACCACCCAACAGCTATGGCTACACCTTC. This codes for CASSPPNSYGYTF.

The genes are TRBV6-2 or TRBV6-3 and TRBJ2-7; D is uncertain. V dropped 2 bases and J dropped 3 bases, with 8 bases sitting between them. CDR3 length: 13 residues. Germline values: CDR1 MNHEY, CDR2 SVGEGT. This CDR3 reads CASSYRIDYEQYV. The CDR3 DNA reads TGTGCCAGCAGTTACCGGATAGACTACGAGCAGTACGTC.

This rearrangement joins TRBV30 to TRBJ2-5, with D tentatively TRBD2 (7 bases). V lost 4 bases and J lost 5, with 14 bases in between. The CDR3 covers 13 residues. The germline V gene has CDR1 GTSNPN and CDR2 SVGIG (reference sequence). The CDR3 region has the DNA TGTGCCTGGACACAGGGAGCGGGGGAGACCCAGTACTTC. Translated, it gives CAWTQGAGETQYF.

The chain carries TRBV6-1 and TRBJ1-1; no definite D call. Germline CDR1 MNHNS, CDR2 SASEGT. This CDR3 comprises 14 residues. The V end lost 3 bases, the J end lost 6 bases, and 14 bases lay between the germline ends. CDR3 DNA: TGTGCCAGCAGTGATAGGGCCCCGAATTCTGAAGCTTTCTTT. Protein product: CASSDRAPNSEAFF.

The V call is TRBV25-1, the J call TRBJ2-1, with a weak D call TRBD1 (6 bases). The CDR3 spans 12 residues. Trimming removed 2 bases from V and 9 bases from J, with 8 bases in between. Germline CDR1 is MGHDK and CDR2 is SYGVNS. As DNA, the CDR3 is TGTGCCAGCAGTGAACTAGGGGGTGAGCAGTTCTTC. This encodes CASSELGGEQFF.

The chain recombines TRBV24-1 with TRBJ2-1; a weak D match, TRBD1 (5 bases). Germline CDR1 reads KGHDR; CDR2 reads SFDVKD. V was trimmed by 3 bases and J by 5 bases, leaving 16 bases between them. This CDR3 has 16 amino acids. CDR3 region: CATSDRGRGRHNEQFF. CDR3 sequence (DNA): TGTGCCACCAGTGATAGAGGAAGGGGCCGACACAATGAGCAGTTCTTC.

This clone was observed a single time. The chain links TRBV4-1 to TRBJ2-3, with D possibly matching TRBD2 (6 bases). The germline V gene encodes CDR1 MGHRA and CDR2 YSYEKL. The CDR3 spans 13 residues. Between the trimmed V and J ends, which lost 3 bases and 3 bases, there was a span of 7 bases. CDR3 sequence reads: CASSQEGTDTQYF. The DNA for the CDR3 is TGCGCCAGCAGCCAGGAGGGGACAGATACGCAGTATTTT.

The chain's CDR3 is CASSRDSETYEQYV. In DNA form, the CDR3 reads TGTGCCAGCTCACGGGACAGTGAGACCTACGAGCAGTACGTC. V is TRBV18 and J is TRBJ2-7; 7 bases match TRBD1. The CDR3 has 14 amino acids. V lost 4 bases, J lost 2 bases, and 5 bases stayed unmatched. The germline CDR1 and CDR2 sequences are KGHSH and LQKENI.

The chain has TRBV6-2 or TRBV6-3 and TRBJ2-5, with TRBD2 matching 12 bases. There are 15 residues in the CDR3. V shed 4 bases and J 4 bases; nucleotides not matched to a gene: 4. Germline CDR1 and CDR2: MNHEY and SVGEGT. Here the CDR3 reads CASSSSGGARETQYF. For the CDR3, the DNA is TGTGCCAGCAGTTCTAGCGGGGGGGCTAGAGAGACCCAGTACTTC.

This chain uses TRBV28 with TRBJ1-1; a possible D gene is TRBD1 (5 bases). The V end lost 6 bases, the J end lost 7 bases, and 15 bases lay between the germline ends. Germline V lookup: CDR1 MDHEN, CDR2 SYDVKM. The CDR3 extends over 13 amino acids. This CDR3 is CASRGGHYYEAFF. CDR3 nucleotide sequence: TGTGCCAGCAGGGGAGGACACTACTATGAAGCTTTCTTT.

The chain combines TRBV7-8 with TRBJ2-3; TRBD2 is a possible D gene (5 bases). V lost 4 bases and J 0 bases, leaving 23 bases between the germline ends. Germline V gives CDR1 SGHVS, CDR2 FQNEAQ. This CDR3 has 19 amino acids. The CDR3 DNA sequence: TGTGCCAGCAGCTCCAGAACCGGGATACGGCTTTCTAGCACAGATACGCAGTATTTT. This sequence encodes CASSSRTGIRLSSTDTQYF.

This clone was detected a few times. V and J are TRBV9 and TRBJ1-1; D is unclear. CDR3 length: 13 residues. V was trimmed by 0 bases and J by 4 bases, leaving 7 bases between them. Per germline, CDR1 SGDLS and CDR2 YYNGEE. CDR3 in DNA: TGTGCCAGCAGCGTAGGGGTTAGCACTGAAGCTTTCTTT. Protein sequence: CASSVGVSTEAFF.

The chain employs TRBV4-3 and TRBJ1-2; a possible D gene is TRBD1 (6 bases). Germline V gene data show CDR1 as LGHNA and CDR2 as YSLEER. Trimming removed 2 bases at V and 8 bases at J, with 12 bases between. CDR3 length: 13 residues. CDR3 in amino acids: CASSQYRVDGYTF. The CDR3 region has the DNA TGCGCCAGCAGCCAATACAGGGTTGACGGCTACACCTTC.

The chain uses TRBV7-2 and TRBJ2-1; D is uncertain. CDR1 is SGHTA and CDR2 is FQGNSA in the germline V gene. Deletions cut 1 base from V and 1 base from J, with 14 bases between. CDR3 length: 17 amino acids. CDR3 sequence (DNA): TGTGCCAGCAGCTTAGTATTCGGCCACTTATCCTACAATGAGCAGTTCTTC. This encodes CASSLVFGHLSYNEQFF.

This chain links TRBV25-1 with TRBJ2-5, with TRBD1 identical over 7 bases. The CDR3 extends over 16 amino acids. Germline loops: CDR1 MGHDK, CDR2 SYGVNS. The ends lost 1 base at V and 2 bases at J; junction bases unmatched: 7. CDR3 sequence (DNA): TGTGCCAGCAGTGAATTACGGGACAGCCTACAAGAGACCCAGTACTTC. Translated, it gives CASSELRDSLQETQYF.

This clone was found a few times. V and J are TRBV9 and TRBJ1-6; D is possibly TRBD1 (5 bases). Looked up from germline, CDR1 is SGDLS and CDR2 is YYNGEE. V lost 4 bases and J 9 bases, leaving 8 bases between the germline ends. The CDR3 runs to 12 residues. The DNA for the CDR3 is TGTGCCAGCAGCTCGGGACGTTCACCCCTCCACTTT. Its protein is CASSSGRSPLHF.

The chain joins TRBV6-2 or TRBV6-3 to TRBJ2-1; 15 bases agree with TRBD2. The CDR3 spans 17 residues. V dropped 6 bases and J dropped 2; count of bases not matched to a gene: 5. Germline V lookup: CDR1 MNHEY, CDR2 SVGEGT. The CDR3 sequence: CASSRTSGGAPYNEQFF. In DNA, the CDR3 is TGTGCCAGCAGCCGGACTAGCGGGGGGGCTCCCTACAATGAGCAGTTCTTC.

The chain is built from TRBV6-1 and TRBJ1-6; the D is unclear. This CDR3 region has 16 residues. Germline V gene data show CDR1 as MNHNS and CDR2 as SASEGT. Trimming cost V 0 bases and J 4 bases, with 10 bases left between them. In DNA form, the CDR3 reads TGTGCCAGCAGTGAAGCCGGGAAACCATATAATTCACCCCTCCACTTT. This translates into CASSEAGKPYNSPLHF.

This chain links TRBV30 with TRBJ2-2, with TRBD2 identical over 12 bases. The CDR3 is made up of 14 amino acids. Per germline, CDR1 GTSNPN and CDR2 SVGIG (reference sequence). J lost 4 bases, V lost 3 bases, and 0 bases had no gene match. CDR3 sequence (DNA): TGTGCCTGGAGACTAGCGGGGGGCACCGGGGAGCTGTTTTTT. It yields the protein CAWRLAGGTGELFF.

The gene calls are TRBV9 and TRBJ2-3, with TRBD2 matching over 7 bases. J lost 2 bases, V lost 3 bases, and 6 bases had no gene match. This CDR3 comprises 15 residues. Germline V gives CDR1 SGDLS, CDR2 YYNGEE. The CDR3 DNA reads as TGTGCCAGCAGCGCCGGGACTATCTACACAGATACGCAGTATTTT. As protein: CASSAGTIYTDTQYF.

The chain couples TRBV18 to TRBJ1-2; 7 nucleotides align to TRBD1. In germline, CDR1 is KGHSH, CDR2 LQKENI. Germline trimming cut 6 bases from V and 2 bases from J; bases unmatched to any gene: 18. This CDR3 has 18 residues. The CDR3 region is CASSKTLLRQGYNYGYTF. The CDR3, as DNA: TGTGCCAGCTCCAAGACCCTTCTTCGACAGGGCTACAACTATGGCTACACCTTC. The full variable domain, its missing parts supplied by reference TRBV18 and TRBJ1-2, is NAGVMQNPRHLVRRRGQEARLRCSPMKGHSHVYWYRQLPEEGLKFMVYLQKENIIDESGMPKERFSAEFPKEGPSILRIQQVVRGDSAAYFCASSKTLLRQGYNYGYTFGSGTRLTVV.

The table lists this clone with a count of one. The chain is built from TRBV18 and TRBJ2-3; possibly TRBD2 for D (5 bases). V was pared by 3 bases and J by 2 bases, with 12 bases between. Germline loops: CDR1 KGHSH, CDR2 LQKENI. The CDR3 is 15 residues long. Here the CDR3 reads CASSPGYGNTDTQYF. DNA for the CDR3: TGTGCCAGCTCACCGGGGTACGGGAACACAGATACGCAGTATTTT.

This chain links TRBV7-2 with TRBJ2-1, with 9 bases matching TRBD1. The CDR3 consists of 18 residues. The J segment lost 6 bases and the V segment lost 1 base, leaving 13 bases of the junction unmatched. Germline V CDR1 and CDR2: SGHTA, FQGNSA. CDR3 coding DNA: TGTGCCAGCAGCTTAGAGGCCTCCGGGACAGGGTTTAGCAATGAGCAGTTCTTC. As protein: CASSLEASGTGFSNEQFF.